The present TCR beta chain was sequenced within a study of control samples from healthy donors and cancer patients. In this sample, this clone turned up once. The germline CDR1 and CDR2 sequences are LGHNT and FRNRAP. V was cut by 7 bases and J by 0 bases, with 16 bases left in between. The CDR3 length is 16 residues. Some clones are missing from TCRdb's copy, which holds only in-frame ones; the method was immunoSEQ multiplex PCR. This table holds 90,000 to 110,000 clones, 90% found once. Sequencing was done on a sample of blood. This chain links TRBV12-5 with TRBJ1-3; tentative D call: TRBD1 (5 bases). This receptor was identified in a human donor in good health. The donor label of this sample is uncertain. The CDR3 nucleotides read TGTGCTAGTGACGTGGGACCGATCTACTCTGGAAACACCATATATTTT. Protein: CASDVGPIYSGNTIYF.